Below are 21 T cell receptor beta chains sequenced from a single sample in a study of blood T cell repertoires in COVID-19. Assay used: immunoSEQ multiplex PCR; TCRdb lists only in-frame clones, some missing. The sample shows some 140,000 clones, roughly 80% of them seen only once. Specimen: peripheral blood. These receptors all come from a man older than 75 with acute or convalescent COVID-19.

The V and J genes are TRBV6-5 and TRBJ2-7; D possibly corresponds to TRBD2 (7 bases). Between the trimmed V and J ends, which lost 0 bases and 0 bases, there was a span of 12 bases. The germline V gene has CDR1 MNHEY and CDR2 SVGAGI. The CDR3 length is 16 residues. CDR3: CASSYSGGGSSYEQYV. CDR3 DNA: TGTGCCAGCAGTTACTCAGGGGGGGGCAGCTCCTACGAGCAGTACGTC.

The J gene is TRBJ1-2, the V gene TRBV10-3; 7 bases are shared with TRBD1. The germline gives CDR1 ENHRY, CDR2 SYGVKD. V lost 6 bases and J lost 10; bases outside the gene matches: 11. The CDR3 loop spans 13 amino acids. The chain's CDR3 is CAIRDTGVFDYTF. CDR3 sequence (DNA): TGTGCCATCAGAGATACAGGGGTATTCGACTACACCTTC.

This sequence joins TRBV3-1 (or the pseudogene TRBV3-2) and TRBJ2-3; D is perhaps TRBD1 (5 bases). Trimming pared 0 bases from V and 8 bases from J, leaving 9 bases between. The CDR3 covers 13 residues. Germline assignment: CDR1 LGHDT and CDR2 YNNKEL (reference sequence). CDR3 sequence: CASSQEGAGTQYF. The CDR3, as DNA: TGTGCCAGCAGCCAAGAAGGGGCAGGTACGCAGTATTTT.

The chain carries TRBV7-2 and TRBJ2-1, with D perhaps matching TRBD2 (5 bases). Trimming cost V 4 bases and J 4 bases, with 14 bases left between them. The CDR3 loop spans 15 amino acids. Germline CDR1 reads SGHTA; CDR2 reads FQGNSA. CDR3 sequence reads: CASSSLARGYNEQFF. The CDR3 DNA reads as TGTGCCAGCAGCTCACTCGCCCGGGGTTACAATGAGCAGTTCTTC.

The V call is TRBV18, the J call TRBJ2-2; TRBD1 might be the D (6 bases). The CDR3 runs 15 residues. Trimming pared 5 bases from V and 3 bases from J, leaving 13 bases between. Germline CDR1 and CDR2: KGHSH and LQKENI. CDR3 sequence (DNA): TGTGCCAGCTCAAACGGACAGAGGGACACCGGGGAGCTGTTTTTT. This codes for CASSNGQRDTGELFF. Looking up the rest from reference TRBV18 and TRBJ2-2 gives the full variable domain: NAGVMQNPRHLVRRRGQEARLRCSPMKGHSHVYWYRQLPEEGLKFMVYLQKENIIDESGMPKERFSAEFPKEGPSILRIQQVVRGDSAAYFCASSNGQRDTGELFFGEGSRLTVL.

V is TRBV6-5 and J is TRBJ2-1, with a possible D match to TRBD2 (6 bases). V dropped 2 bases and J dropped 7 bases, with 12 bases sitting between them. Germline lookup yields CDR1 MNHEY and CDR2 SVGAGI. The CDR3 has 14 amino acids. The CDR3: CASSYDPAGNEQFF. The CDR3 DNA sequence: TGTGCCAGCAGTTACGATCCGGCGGGGAATGAGCAGTTCTTC.

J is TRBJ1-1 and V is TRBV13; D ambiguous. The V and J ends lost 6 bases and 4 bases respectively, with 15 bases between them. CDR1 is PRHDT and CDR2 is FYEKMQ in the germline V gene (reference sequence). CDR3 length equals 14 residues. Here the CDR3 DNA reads TGTGCCAGCAGATCCGACACCTACTCCACTGAAGCTTTCTTT. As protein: CASRSDTYSTEAFF.

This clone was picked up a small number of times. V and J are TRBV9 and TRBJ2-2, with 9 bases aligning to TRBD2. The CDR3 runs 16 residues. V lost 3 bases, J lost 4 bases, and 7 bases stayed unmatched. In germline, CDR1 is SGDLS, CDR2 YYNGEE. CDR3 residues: CASSGGVTSGTGELFF. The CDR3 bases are TGTGCCAGCAGCGGGGGTGTGACTAGCGGCACCGGGGAGCTGTTTTTT.

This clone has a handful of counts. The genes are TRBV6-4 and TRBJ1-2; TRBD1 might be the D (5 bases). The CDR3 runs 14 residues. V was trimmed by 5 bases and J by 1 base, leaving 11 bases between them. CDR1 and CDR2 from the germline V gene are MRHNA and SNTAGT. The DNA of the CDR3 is TGTGCCAGCAGTTCAGGGAATTTTAACTATGGCTACACCTTC. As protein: CASSSGNFNYGYTF.

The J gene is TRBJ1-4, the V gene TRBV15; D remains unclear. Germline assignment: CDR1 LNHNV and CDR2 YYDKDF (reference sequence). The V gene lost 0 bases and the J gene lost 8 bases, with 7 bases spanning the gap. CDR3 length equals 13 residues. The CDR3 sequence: CATSREAAEKLFF. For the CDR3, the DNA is TGTGCCACCAGCAGAGAGGCGGCGGAAAAACTGTTTTTT.

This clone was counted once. The CDR3 spells CASSLDLNEKLFF. The DNA of the CDR3 is TGTGCCAGCAGCTTAGATCTTAATGAAAAACTGTTTTTT. The rearrangement links TRBV11-3 to TRBJ1-4; D remains ambiguous. V lost 0 bases and J 4 bases, leaving 3 bases between the germline ends. The CDR3 is made up of 13 amino acids. CDR1 and CDR2 from the germline V gene are SGHNT and YENEEA.

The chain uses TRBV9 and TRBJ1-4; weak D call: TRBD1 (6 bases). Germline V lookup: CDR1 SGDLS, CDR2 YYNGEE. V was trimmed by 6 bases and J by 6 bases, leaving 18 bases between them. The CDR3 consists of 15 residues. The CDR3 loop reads CASTKTGGLDEKLFF. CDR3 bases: TGTGCCAGCACCAAAACCGGGGGGCTTGATGAAAAACTGTTTTTT.

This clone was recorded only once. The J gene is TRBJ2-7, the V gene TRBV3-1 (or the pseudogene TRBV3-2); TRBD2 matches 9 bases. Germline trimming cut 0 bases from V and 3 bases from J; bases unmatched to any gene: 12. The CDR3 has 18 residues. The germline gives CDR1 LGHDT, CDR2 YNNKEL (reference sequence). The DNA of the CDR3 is TGTGCCAGCAGCCAAGATGTCGAGAGCGGGGGGACGGACTACGAGCAGTACTTC. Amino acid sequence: CASSQDVESGGTDYEQYF.

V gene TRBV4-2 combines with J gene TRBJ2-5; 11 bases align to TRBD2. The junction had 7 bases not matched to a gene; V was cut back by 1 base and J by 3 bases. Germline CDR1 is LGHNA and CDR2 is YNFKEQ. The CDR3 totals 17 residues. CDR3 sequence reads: CASSQGASGGPKETQYF. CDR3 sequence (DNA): TGTGCCAGCAGCCAAGGGGCTAGCGGGGGGCCAAAAGAGACCCAGTACTTC.

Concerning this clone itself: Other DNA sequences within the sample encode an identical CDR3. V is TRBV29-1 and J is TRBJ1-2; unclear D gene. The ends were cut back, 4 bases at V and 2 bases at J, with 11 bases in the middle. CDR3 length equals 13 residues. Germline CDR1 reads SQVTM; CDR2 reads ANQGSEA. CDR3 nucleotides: TGCAGCGTTGGCGGAGGAGGAAACTATGGCTACACCTTC. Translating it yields CSVGGGGNYGYTF.

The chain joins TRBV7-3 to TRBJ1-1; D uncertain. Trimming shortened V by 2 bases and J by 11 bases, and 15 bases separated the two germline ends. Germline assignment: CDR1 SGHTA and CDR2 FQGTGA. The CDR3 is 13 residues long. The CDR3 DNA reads TGTGCCAGCAGCTTACGGCGGGAGATGAGGGCTTTCTTT. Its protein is CASSLRREMRAFF.

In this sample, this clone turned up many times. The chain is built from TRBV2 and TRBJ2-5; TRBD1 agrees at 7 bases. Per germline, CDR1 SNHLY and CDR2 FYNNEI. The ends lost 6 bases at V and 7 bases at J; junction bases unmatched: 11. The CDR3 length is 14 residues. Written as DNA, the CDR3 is TGTGCCAGCAGCCGGGACAGAACGTCAGGGACCCAGTACTTC. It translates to CASSRDRTSGTQYF.

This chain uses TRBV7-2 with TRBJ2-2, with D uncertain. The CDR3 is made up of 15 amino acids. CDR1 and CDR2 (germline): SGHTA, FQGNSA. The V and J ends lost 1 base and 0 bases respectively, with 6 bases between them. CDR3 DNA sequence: TGTGCCAGCAGCTTAGTATCAGCGAACACCGGGGAGCTGTTTTTT. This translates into CASSLVSANTGELFF.

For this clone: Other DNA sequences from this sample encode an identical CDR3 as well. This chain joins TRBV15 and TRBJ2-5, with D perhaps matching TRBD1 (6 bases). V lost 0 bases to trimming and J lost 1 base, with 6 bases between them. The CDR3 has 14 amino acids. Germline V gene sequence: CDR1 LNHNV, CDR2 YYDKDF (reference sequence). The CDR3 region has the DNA TGTGCCACCAGCAGAGACAGGGGCCAAGAGACCCAGTACTTC. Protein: CATSRDRGQETQYF.

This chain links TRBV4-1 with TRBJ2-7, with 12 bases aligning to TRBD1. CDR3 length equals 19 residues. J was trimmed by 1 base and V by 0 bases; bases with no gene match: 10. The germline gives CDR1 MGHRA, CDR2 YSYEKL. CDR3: CASSQEGGQGQGASYEQYF. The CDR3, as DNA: TGCGCCAGCAGCCAAGAGGGGGGACAGGGACAGGGGGCTTCCTACGAGCAGTACTTC.

The CDR3 coding sequence is TGTGCCAGCAGCTTAGGCGGGGGGTTCACCTACAATGAGCAGTTCTTC. It encodes CASSLGGGFTYNEQFF. The chain links TRBV11-2 to TRBJ2-1, with 8 bases that match TRBD2. This CDR3 is 16 amino acids long. V gave up 1 base and J gave up 2 bases; unmatched junction bases: 4. Germline-derived CDR1 and CDR2 are SGHAT and FQNNGV.